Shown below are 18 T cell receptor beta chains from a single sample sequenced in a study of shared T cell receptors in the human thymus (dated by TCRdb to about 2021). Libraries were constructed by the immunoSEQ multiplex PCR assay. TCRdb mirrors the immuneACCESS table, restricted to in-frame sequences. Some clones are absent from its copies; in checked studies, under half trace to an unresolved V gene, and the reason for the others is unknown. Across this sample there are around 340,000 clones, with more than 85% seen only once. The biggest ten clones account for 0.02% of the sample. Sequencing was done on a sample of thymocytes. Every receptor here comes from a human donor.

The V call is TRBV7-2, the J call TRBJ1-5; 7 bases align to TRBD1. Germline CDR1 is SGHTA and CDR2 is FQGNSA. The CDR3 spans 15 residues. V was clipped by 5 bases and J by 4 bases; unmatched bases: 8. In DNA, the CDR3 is TGTGCCAGCAGCCCCGACAGGGAGGAAAATCAGCCCCAGCATTTT. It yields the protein CASSPDREENQPQHF.

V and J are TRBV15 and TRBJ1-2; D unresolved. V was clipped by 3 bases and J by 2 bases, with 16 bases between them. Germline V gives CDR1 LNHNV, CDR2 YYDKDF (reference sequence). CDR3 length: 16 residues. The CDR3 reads CATSSGRYTFNYGYTF. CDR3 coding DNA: TGTGCCACCAGCAGTGGGCGGTATACCTTCAACTATGGCTACACCTTC.

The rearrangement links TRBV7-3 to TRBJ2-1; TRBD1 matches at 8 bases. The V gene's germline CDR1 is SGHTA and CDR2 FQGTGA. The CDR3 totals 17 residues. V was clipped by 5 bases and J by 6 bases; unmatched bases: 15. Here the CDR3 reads CASSPYGDRQISNEQFF. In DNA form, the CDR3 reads TGTGCCAGCAGCCCTTACGGGGACAGGCAGATTTCCAATGAGCAGTTCTTC.

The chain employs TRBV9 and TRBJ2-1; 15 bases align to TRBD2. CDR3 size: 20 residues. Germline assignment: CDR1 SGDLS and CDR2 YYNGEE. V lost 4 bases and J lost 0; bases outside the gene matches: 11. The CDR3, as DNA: TGTGCCAGCAGCTGCCCCCCGGGACTAGCGGGAGGTGACTCCTACAATGAGCAGTTCTTC. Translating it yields CASSCPPGLAGGDSYNEQFF.

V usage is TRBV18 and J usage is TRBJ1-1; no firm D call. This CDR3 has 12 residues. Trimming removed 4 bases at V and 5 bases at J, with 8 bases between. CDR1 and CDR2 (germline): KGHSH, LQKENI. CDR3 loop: CASSQVVTEAFF. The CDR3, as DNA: TGTGCCAGCTCACAGGTAGTGACTGAAGCTTTCTTT.

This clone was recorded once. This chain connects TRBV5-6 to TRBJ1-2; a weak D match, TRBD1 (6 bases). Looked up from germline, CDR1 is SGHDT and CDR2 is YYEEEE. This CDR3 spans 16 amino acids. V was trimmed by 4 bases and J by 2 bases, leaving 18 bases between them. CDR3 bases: TGTGCCAGCAGCATCCTTTACAGGGCGTACAACTATGGCTACACCTTC. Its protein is CASSILYRAYNYGYTF.

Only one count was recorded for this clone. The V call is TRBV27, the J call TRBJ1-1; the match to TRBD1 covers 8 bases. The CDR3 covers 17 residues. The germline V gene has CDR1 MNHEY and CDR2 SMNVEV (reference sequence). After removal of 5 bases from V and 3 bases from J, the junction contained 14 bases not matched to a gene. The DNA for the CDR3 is TGTGCCAGCAGTACCCCCAGGGGTGGACAGGGCCACACTGAAGCTTTCTTT. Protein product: CASSTPRGGQGHTEAFF.

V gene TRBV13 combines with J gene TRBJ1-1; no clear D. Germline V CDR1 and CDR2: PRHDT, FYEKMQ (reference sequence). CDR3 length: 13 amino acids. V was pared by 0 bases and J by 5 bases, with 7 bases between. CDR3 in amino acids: CASSLGMGTEAFF. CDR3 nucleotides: TGTGCCAGCAGCTTAGGCATGGGGACTGAAGCTTTCTTT.

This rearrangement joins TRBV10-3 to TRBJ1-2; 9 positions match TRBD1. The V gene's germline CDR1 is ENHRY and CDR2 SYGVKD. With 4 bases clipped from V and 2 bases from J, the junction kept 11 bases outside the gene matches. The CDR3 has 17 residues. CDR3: CAISGLSRDRENYGYTF. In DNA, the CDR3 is TGTGCCATCAGTGGGCTTTCCCGGGACAGGGAGAACTATGGCTACACCTTC.

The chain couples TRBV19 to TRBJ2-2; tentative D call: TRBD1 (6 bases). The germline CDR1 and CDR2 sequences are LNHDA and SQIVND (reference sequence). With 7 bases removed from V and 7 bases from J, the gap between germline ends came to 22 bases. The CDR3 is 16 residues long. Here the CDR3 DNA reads TGTGCCAGTACTATGTGGGGGCAAAGCTTGGGCGGGGAGCTGTTTTTT. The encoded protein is CASTMWGQSLGGELFF.

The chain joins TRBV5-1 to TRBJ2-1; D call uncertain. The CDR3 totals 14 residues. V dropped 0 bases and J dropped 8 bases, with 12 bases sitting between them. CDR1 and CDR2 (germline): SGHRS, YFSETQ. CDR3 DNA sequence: TGCGCCAGCAGCTTGGCCAACCTCCGTGATGAGCAGTTCTTC. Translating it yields CASSLANLRDEQFF.

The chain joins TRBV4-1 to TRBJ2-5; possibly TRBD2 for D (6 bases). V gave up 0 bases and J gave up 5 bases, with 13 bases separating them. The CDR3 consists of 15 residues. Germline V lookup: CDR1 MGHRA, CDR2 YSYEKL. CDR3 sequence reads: CASSQDRVGRETQYF. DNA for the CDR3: TGCGCCAGCAGCCAAGATAGGGTGGGGAGGGAGACCCAGTACTTC.

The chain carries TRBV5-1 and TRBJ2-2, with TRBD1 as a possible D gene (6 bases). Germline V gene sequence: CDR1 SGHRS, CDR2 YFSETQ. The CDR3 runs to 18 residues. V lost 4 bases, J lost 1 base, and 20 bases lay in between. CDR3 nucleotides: TGCGCCAGCAGCCCCCAATACGATGGGGGACAGAACACCGGGGAGCTGTTTTTT. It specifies CASSPQYDGGQNTGELFF.

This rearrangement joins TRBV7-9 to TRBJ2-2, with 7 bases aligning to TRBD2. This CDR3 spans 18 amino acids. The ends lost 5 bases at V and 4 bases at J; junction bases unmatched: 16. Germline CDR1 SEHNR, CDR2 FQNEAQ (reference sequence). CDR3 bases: TGTGCCAGCAGCCTCATTGGTGCGGGAGAGTTGGGCACCGGGGAGCTGTTTTTT. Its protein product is CASSLIGAGELGTGELFF.

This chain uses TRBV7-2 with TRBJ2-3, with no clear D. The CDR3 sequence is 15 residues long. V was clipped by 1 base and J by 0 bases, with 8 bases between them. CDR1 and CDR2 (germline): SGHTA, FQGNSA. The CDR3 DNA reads TGTGCCAGCAGCTTAGTGGGCAGGAGCACAGATACGCAGTATTTT. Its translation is CASSLVGRSTDTQYF.

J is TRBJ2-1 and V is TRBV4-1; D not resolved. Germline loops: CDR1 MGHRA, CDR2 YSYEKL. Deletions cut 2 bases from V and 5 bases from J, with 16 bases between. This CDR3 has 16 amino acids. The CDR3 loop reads CASSQLAVTLHNEQFF. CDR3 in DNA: TGCGCCAGCAGCCAATTGGCCGTAACTCTTCACAATGAGCAGTTCTTC.

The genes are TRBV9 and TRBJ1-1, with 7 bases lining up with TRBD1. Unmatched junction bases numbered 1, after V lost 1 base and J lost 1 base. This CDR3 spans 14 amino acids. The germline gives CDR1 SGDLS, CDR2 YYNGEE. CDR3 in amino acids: CASSVKGANTEAFF. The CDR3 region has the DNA TGTGCCAGCAGCGTAAAGGGGGCGAACACTGAAGCTTTCTTT.

The CDR3 DNA follows: TGTGCCATCAGTGAGGATCGCTGGGTAGCGGGTCGTACTAGCACAGATACGCAGTATTTT. Its protein is CAISEDRWVAGRTSTDTQYF. The rearrangement uses TRBV10-3 and TRBJ2-3, with 7 bases identical to TRBD2. The J segment lost 0 bases and the V segment lost 2 bases, leaving 17 bases of the junction unmatched. The V gene's germline CDR1 is ENHRY and CDR2 SYGVKD. The CDR3 runs 20 residues.